This is a list of T cell receptor beta chains from one sample in a study of post-analysis software for immune sequencing data. TCRdb fed the PCR reads into MiXCR, producing one record per CDR3 protein. The table includes almost 700,000 distinct CDR3 sequences, more than 50% detected once. The specimen sequenced was blood. The receptors here all came from a girl aged 2-9 years with multiple sclerosis. The CDR3 runs from the conserved cysteine through the conserved F or W. A D gene is named only where the DNA matches it firmly. Clone size is shown for a subset of rows, as once, few, many or a class of expanded clone.

J,D,V,size,DNA,CDR3
TRBJ2-7,NA,TRBV6-5,NA,TGTGCCAGCAGTTACGGGAACACCGTCTACGAGCAGTACTTC,CASSYGNTVYEQYF
TRBJ2-3,NA,TRBV11-2,NA,TGTGCCAGCAGCTTAGACCAGGGAGTCCCAGATACGCAGTATTTT,CASSLDQGVPDTQYF
TRBJ2-3,TRBD2,TRBV7-3,NA,TGTGCCAGCAGCTTAAGGCCGACTAGCGGGAGCAGGGTCAGGACAGATACGCAGTATTTT,CASSLRPTSGSRVRTDTQYF
TRBJ1-6,NA,TRBV27,NA,TGTGCCAGCAGTTTATCGGGCCCTTATAATTCACCCCTCCACTTT,CASSLSGPYNSPLHF
TRBJ2-5,TRBD2,TRBV20-1,NA,TGCAGTGCTACTTTAGCGGGGGGCCTGATTCAAGAGACCCAGTACTTC,CSATLAGGLIQETQYF
TRBJ2-7,NA,TRBV6-2/TRBV6-3,few,TGTGCCAGCAGTCGAGGGTGGACCTACGAGCAGTACTTC,CASSRGWTYEQYF
TRBJ2-1,NA,TRBV6-5,few,TGTGCCAGCAGTGTAGCGGTTAGCTCCTACAATGAGCAGTTCTTC,CASSVAVSSYNEQFF
TRBJ2-5,TRBD2,TRBV2,NA,TGTGCCAGCAGCGACCCAGCGGGGGTGGAGACCCAGTACTTC,CASSDPAGVETQYF
TRBJ2-7,NA,TRBV7-2,NA,TGTGCCAGCAGCTTCCAGGTTGCCTACGAGCAGTACTTC,CASSFQVAYEQYF
TRBJ2-7,TRBD2,TRBV2,NA,TGTGCCAGCAGTGATTGGTTAGCGGGGGCATACGAGCAGTACTTC,CASSDWLAGAYEQYF
TRBJ2-2,NA,TRBV5-1,once,TGCGCCAGCAGCTTATGGACACCGAACACCGGGGAGCTGTTTTTT,CASSLWTPNTGELFF
TRBJ1-5,NA,TRBV24-1,NA,TGTGCCACCAGTGAGGGGGGCGGCAATCAGCCCCAGCATTTT,CATSEGGGNQPQHF
TRBJ2-3,TRBD2,TRBV7-2,NA,TGTGCCAGCAGCTCGGGACTAGCGGTGATCACAGATACGCAGTATTTT,CASSSGLAVITDTQYF
TRBJ1-2,NA,TRBV2,NA,TGTGCCAGCAGTGATAGACGGGACCCTTATGGCTACACCTTC,CASSDRRDPYGYTF
TRBJ2-5,NA,TRBV2,NA,TGTGCCAGCAGTGAAAGGGAAGAGACCCAGTACTTC,CASSEREETQYF
TRBJ1-1,NA,TRBV30,NA,TGTGCCTGGAGTGGAGGCGGGACCACTGAAGCTTTCTTT,CAWSGGGTTEAFF
TRBJ1-1,NA,TRBV6-6,NA,TGTGCCAGCACCCCACAGGAGGGGGGCGGAGGTGAAGCTTTCTTT,CASTPQEGGGGEAFF
TRBJ2-4,NA,TRBV20-1,NA,TGCAGTGCTAGTAGCGGCATTAAAAACATTCAGTACTTC,CSASSGIKNIQYF
TRBJ2-7,NA,TRBV5-1,NA,TGCGCCAGCAGCCCTCAGGGAAACTACGAGCAGTACTTC,CASSPQGNYEQYF
TRBJ1-4,NA,TRBV29-1,NA,TGCAGCGTTACCGGCCGGAGTGTCGAAAAACTGTTTTTT,CSVTGRSVEKLFF
TRBJ2-7,TRBD1,TRBV11-2,NA,TGTGCCAGCAGCCGCACAGGGGGCTCCGAGCAGTACTTC,CASSRTGGSEQYF
TRBJ2-1,TRBD2,TRBV5-1,NA,TGCGCCAGCAGCTTGAGGGCTAGCGGGAGTGTGAACAATGAGCAGTTCTTC,CASSLRASGSVNNEQFF
TRBJ2-3,NA,TRBV6-6,NA,TGTGCCAGCAGATGGGATGCTAGCACAGATACGCAGTATTTT,CASRWDASTDTQYF
TRBJ2-3,NA,TRBV25-1,NA,TGTGCCAGCAGTGAGGTGCCTACAGATACGCAGTATTTT,CASSEVPTDTQYF
TRBJ2-1,TRBD1,TRBV5-5,NA,TGTGCCAGCAGCACAACTCCACAGGGGGCGTGGGGTGGTGAGCAGTTCTTC,CASSTTPQGAWGGEQFF
TRBJ1-2,NA,TRBV5-5,NA,TGTGCCAGCAGCTTGGAAGTCAGAGCGACCTATGGCTACACCTTC,CASSLEVRATYGYTF